The sequence of this TCR beta chain was determined in a study of early T cells in non-severe SARS-CoV-2 infection. Study as a whole: It was bulk RNA from unsorted whole blood that was sequenced, and the chains were unpaired.

The library protocol tagged individual cDNA molecules with unique molecular identifiers. TCRdb itself ran the 5' RACE reads through MiXCR, one entry per CDR3 protein. Here the sample spans roughly 34,000 distinct CDR3 sequences, roughly 4.5% being singletons. V lost 0 bases, J lost 7 bases, and 5 bases stayed unmatched. Germline V gives CDR1 SGDLS, CDR2 YYNGEE. The CDR3 covers 16 residues. This clonotype has ten or more counts. The sequence came from an adult who was a healthcare worker with PCR-confirmed SARS-CoV-2 infection or an uninfected control (not recorded which). The sequencing input was whole blood. This sequence joins TRBV9 and TRBJ2-3; TRBD2 aligns across 13 bases. The CDR3 region is CASSVGGTSGIYTQYF. DNA for the CDR3: TGTGCCAGCAGCGTAGGAGGGACTAGCGGGATATATACGCAGTATTTT.